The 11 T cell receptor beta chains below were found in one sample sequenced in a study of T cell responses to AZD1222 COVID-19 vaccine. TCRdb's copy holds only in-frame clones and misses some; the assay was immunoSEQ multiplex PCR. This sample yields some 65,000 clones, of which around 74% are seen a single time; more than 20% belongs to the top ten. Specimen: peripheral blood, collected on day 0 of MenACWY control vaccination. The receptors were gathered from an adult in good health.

The CDR3 nucleotides read TGTGCCAGCAGCTCGTCTGGCGGGAGCAACACCGGGGAGCTGTTTTTT. Residues: CASSSSGGSNTGELFF. V gene TRBV7-9 combines with J gene TRBJ2-2, with 7 bases that match TRBD2. Losses at the gene ends were 4 bases for V and 2 bases for J; bases not matched to a gene: 7. There are 16 residues in the CDR3. Per the germline V gene, CDR1 is SEHNR and CDR2 is FQNEAQ (reference sequence).

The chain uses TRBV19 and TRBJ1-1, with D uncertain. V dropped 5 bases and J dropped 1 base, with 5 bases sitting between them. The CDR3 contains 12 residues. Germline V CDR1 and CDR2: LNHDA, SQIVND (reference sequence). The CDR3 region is CASSPGNTEAFF. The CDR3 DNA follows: TGTGCCAGTAGTCCAGGGAACACTGAAGCTTTCTTT.

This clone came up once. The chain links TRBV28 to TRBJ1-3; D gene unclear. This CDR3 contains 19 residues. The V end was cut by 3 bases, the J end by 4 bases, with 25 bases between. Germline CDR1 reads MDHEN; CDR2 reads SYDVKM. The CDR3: CASSLGKLGRRFGGNTIYF. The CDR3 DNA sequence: TGTGCCAGCAGTTTGGGGAAACTGGGCAGACGGTTCGGAGGAAACACCATATATTTT.

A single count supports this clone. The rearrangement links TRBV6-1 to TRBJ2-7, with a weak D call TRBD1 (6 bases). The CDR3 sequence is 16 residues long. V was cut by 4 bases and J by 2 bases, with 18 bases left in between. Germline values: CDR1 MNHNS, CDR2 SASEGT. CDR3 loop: CASSALGASPTYEQYF. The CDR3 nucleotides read TGTGCCAGCAGTGCATTGGGGGCCTCGCCGACCTACGAGCAGTACTTC.

The CDR3 region is CASSQDPPGGSSYNEQFF. The CDR3, as DNA: TGCGCCAGCAGCCAAGATCCCCCAGGGGGCTCCTCCTACAATGAGCAGTTCTTC. This chain joins TRBV4-3 and TRBJ2-1, with 8 bases matching TRBD1. Germline-derived CDR1 and CDR2 are LGHNA and YSLEER. The CDR3 covers 18 residues. With 0 bases clipped from V and 0 bases from J, the junction kept 7 bases outside the gene matches.

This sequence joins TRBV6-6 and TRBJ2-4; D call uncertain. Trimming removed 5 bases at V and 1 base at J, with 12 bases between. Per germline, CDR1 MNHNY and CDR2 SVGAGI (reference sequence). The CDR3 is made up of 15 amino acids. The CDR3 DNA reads TGTGCCAGCAGTACCCGAGACTTTGCCAAAAACATTCAGTACTTC. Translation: CASSTRDFAKNIQYF.

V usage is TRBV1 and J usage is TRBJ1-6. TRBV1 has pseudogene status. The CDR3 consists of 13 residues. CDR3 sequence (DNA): TGCACCAGCAGCCAAGATCGGTATTCACCCCTCCACTTT. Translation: CTSSQDRYSPLHF.

The CDR3 coding sequence is TGTGCCAGCAGGCGTACAGGGACTCAAGGCACTGAAGCTTTCTTT. Its protein is CASRRTGTQGTEAFF. The V gene is TRBV6-5, the J gene TRBJ1-1; TRBD1 is a possible D gene (6 bases). The germline V and J ends were trimmed by 6 bases and 4 bases, with 18 bases remaining between them. Germline values: CDR1 MNHEY, CDR2 SVGAGI. The CDR3 length is 15 residues.

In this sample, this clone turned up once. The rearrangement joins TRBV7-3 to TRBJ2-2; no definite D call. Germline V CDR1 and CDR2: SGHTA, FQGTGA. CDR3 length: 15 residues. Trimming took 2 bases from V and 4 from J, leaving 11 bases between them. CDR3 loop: CASSLGQPSTGELFF. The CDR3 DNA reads TGTGCCAGCAGCTTAGGGCAGCCAAGCACCGGGGAGCTGTTTTTT.

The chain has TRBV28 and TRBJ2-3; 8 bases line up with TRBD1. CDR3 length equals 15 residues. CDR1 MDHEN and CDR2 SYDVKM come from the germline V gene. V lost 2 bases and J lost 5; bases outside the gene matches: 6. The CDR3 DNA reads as TGTGCCAGCAGTTTAAGGCCAGGGGGCTTAGATACGCAGTATTTT. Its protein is CASSLRPGGLDTQYF.

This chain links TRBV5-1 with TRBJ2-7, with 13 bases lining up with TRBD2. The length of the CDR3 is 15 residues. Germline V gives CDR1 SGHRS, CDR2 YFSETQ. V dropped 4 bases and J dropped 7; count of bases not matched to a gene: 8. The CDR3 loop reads CASSTTSGRASEQYF. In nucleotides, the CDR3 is TGCGCCAGCAGCACCACTAGCGGGAGGGCCAGTGAGCAGTACTTC.